This record looks at one TCR beta chain sequence and its context. Antigen: not known. The sample comes from a study of early T cells in non-severe SARS-CoV-2 infection. Notes on the study in general: Using VDJdb, the matching emphasized anti-spike CD8 responses while missing private and CD4 specificities.

V lost 5 bases and J 3 bases, leaving 15 bases between the germline ends. Germline lookup yields CDR1 DFQATT and CDR2 SNEGSKA (reference sequence). The CDR3 totals 14 residues. Individual cDNA molecules carried attached unique molecular identifiers. TCRdb reprocessed the 5' RACE reads via MiXCR and lists one record per CDR3 protein. The data show tens of thousands of distinct CDR3 sequences, about 13% seen once. The TCR was taken from an adult who was a healthcare worker with PCR-confirmed SARS-CoV-2 infection or an uninfected control (not recorded which). Sequencing was carried out using whole blood. This chain uses TRBV20-1 with TRBJ2-3; no clear D. The CDR3 protein is CSAQDVGFTDTQYF. As DNA, the CDR3 is TGCAGTGCTCAAGATGTGGGATTTACAGATACGCAGTATTTT.